These 27 T cell receptor beta chains came from one sample sequenced in a study of early T cells in non-severe SARS-CoV-2 infection. TCRdb itself ran the 5' RACE reads through MiXCR, one entry per CDR3 protein. The sample consists of some 64,000 distinct CDR3 sequences, around 18% of them appearing once. The input for sequencing was whole blood, taken at baseline. The receptor source for this set is an adult who was a healthcare worker with PCR-confirmed SARS-CoV-2 infection or an uninfected control (not recorded which).

The rearrangement links TRBV11-2 to TRBJ2-1; TRBD2 matches at 9 bases. Trimming removed 5 bases from V and 8 bases from J; junction bases left unmatched: 10. The germline CDR1 and CDR2 sequences are SGHAT and FQNNGV. This CDR3 has 15 residues. This CDR3 is CASSLTRGRGDEQFF. The CDR3 DNA sequence: TGTGCCAGCAGCCTGACACGCGGGAGGGGCGATGAGCAGTTCTTC.

The chain couples TRBV9 to TRBJ2-7; 12 bases align to TRBD1. In germline, CDR1 is SGDLS, CDR2 YYNGEE. This CDR3 is 15 amino acids long. Unmatched junction bases numbered 5, after V lost 3 bases and J lost 4 bases. The CDR3 region is CASSAGTGGLYEQYF. The CDR3, as DNA: TGTGCCAGCAGCGCTGGGACAGGGGGCTTATACGAGCAGTACTTC.

This clonotype showed up many times. The DNA of the CDR3 is TGTGCCCGACAGAGCCTAAACACCGGGGAGCTGTTTTTT. Its translation is CARQSLNTGELFF. The chain carries TRBV30 and TRBJ2-2, with a weak D call TRBD1 (5 bases). The CDR3 is 13 amino acids. Germline CDR1 GTSNPN, CDR2 SVGIG (reference sequence). V lost 8 bases and J lost 2, with 12 bases in between.

The chain uses TRBV5-1 and TRBJ2-4; D not resolved. V lost 3 bases and J lost 7, with 11 bases in between. In germline, CDR1 is SGHRS, CDR2 YFSETQ. This CDR3 region has 13 residues. For the CDR3, the DNA is TGCGCCAGCAGCTGGGGTATAGGGAACATTCAGTACTTC. Translation: CASSWGIGNIQYF.

The CDR3 nucleotides are TGTGCCAGCAGTGCCTACAGGGATTTGGAGTACTTC. Translation gives CASSAYRDLEYF. The chain recombines TRBV2 with TRBJ2-7, with D possibly being TRBD1 (6 bases). CDR1 and CDR2 (germline): SNHLY, FYNNEI. Trimming stripped 4 bases from V and 11 bases from J, with 15 bases between. The CDR3 contains 12 residues.

This clonotype was recorded at least ten times. The CDR3 bases are TGTGCCTGGACGAGGCTAGGGCAGTTGGTAGGTCGGGACACTGAAGCTTTCTTT. Amino acid sequence: CAWTRLGQLVGRDTEAFF. The chain uses TRBV30 and TRBJ1-1, with D unresolved. The CDR3 is 18 residues long. Germline V gene sequence: CDR1 GTSNPN, CDR2 SVGIG (reference sequence). V dropped 4 bases and J dropped 3 bases, with 27 bases sitting between them.

The CDR3 loop reads CASSYSSGRNEQYF. Here the CDR3 DNA reads TGTGCCAGCAGTTACTCGAGTGGACGGAACGAGCAGTACTTC. V and J are TRBV6-5 and TRBJ2-7, with D hard to call. The CDR3 sequence is 14 residues long. Germline V gives CDR1 MNHEY, CDR2 SVGAGI. V dropped 0 bases and J dropped 5 bases, with 11 bases sitting between them.

This chain links TRBV30 with TRBJ2-5; TRBD1 might be the D (5 bases). V lost 0 bases and J lost 5, with 16 bases in between. This CDR3 is 15 amino acids long. Germline V lookup: CDR1 GTSNPN, CDR2 SVGIG (reference sequence). The CDR3 sequence: CAWSVARQRVETQYF. In nucleotides, the CDR3 is TGTGCCTGGAGTGTTGCCAGACAGCGTGTCGAGACCCAGTACTTC.

The chain's CDR3 is CASSLVQGSRTGELFF. The CDR3 coding sequence is TGTGCCAGCAGCTTAGTACAGGGCTCACGAACCGGGGAGCTGTTTTTT. The chain employs TRBV5-4 and TRBJ2-2; tentatively, D is TRBD1 (6 bases). V was clipped by 2 bases and J by 5 bases, with 16 bases between them. CDR1 is SGHNT and CDR2 is YYREEE in the germline V gene (reference sequence). This CDR3 region has 16 residues. Combining the CDR3 with reference TRBV5-4 and TRBJ2-2 gives the whole variable domain ETGVTQSPTHLIKTRGQQVTLRCSSQSGHNTVSWYQQALGQGPQFIFQYYREEENGRGNFPPRFSGLQFPNYSSELNVNALELDDSALYLCASSLVQGSRTGELFFGEGSRLTVL.

This clonotype was detected ten times or more. CDR3 in DNA: TGTGCCAGCAGCGCTCAGGGAACTGAAGCTTTCTTT. Translation: CASSAQGTEAFF. The chain is built from TRBV28 and TRBJ1-1; D might be TRBD1 (5 bases). The germline CDR1 and CDR2 sequences are MDHEN and SYDVKM. CDR3 length equals 12 residues. Trimming left V 6 bases short and J 5 bases short, with 10 bases between.

The chain combines TRBV7-8 with TRBJ1-5, with unresolved D. This CDR3 has 15 residues. V gave up 0 bases and J gave up 3 bases, with 9 bases separating them. Germline values: CDR1 SGHVS, CDR2 FQNEAQ. CDR3 sequence (DNA): TGTGCCAGCAGCTTAGCGGCCGGCTCCAATCAGCCCCAGCATTTT. As protein: CASSLAAGSNQPQHF.

The chain combines TRBV5-1 with TRBJ1-1; TRBD1 aligns across 9 bases. Germline V gene data show CDR1 as SGHRS and CDR2 as YFSETQ. After removal of 5 bases from V and 4 bases from J, the junction contained 6 bases not matched to a gene. The CDR3 runs 14 residues. The CDR3 loop is CASRFTGGVTEAFF. The DNA of the CDR3 is TGCGCCAGCAGGTTTACAGGGGGCGTCACTGAAGCTTTCTTT.

The gene calls are TRBV7-6 and TRBJ2-5; D unresolved. This CDR3 region has 13 residues. The V end was cut by 5 bases, the J end by 2 bases, with 9 bases between. In germline, CDR1 is SGHVS, CDR2 FNYEAQ. This CDR3 reads CASSQDQQETQYF. The DNA for the CDR3 is TGTGCCAGCAGCCAAGACCAGCAAGAGACCCAGTACTTC.

The rearrangement links TRBV6-5 to TRBJ2-1; 12 bases are shared with TRBD2. Germline trimming cut 2 bases from V and 5 bases from J; bases unmatched to any gene: 1. Germline V lookup: CDR1 MNHEY, CDR2 SVGAGI. The CDR3 is made up of 15 amino acids. This chain's CDR3 is CASSYLAGGNNEQFF. CDR3 DNA: TGTGCCAGCAGTTACCTAGCGGGAGGGAACAATGAGCAGTTCTTC.

The count of this clonotype is one. Because it lacks the conserved phenylalanine or tryptophan at the end, this CDR3 is likely a read error. The chain carries TRBV11-2 and TRBJ2-3; possibly TRBD1 or TRBD2 for D (5 bases each). CDR3 length: 16 residues. Germline CDR1 and CDR2: SGHAT and FQNNGV. The germline V and J ends were trimmed by 0 bases and 6 bases, with 16 bases remaining between them. The CDR3 sequence: CASSLDLRGSADTQYL. The CDR3 DNA follows: TGTGCCAGCAGCTTAGATCTGAGGGGCTCCGCTGATACGCAGTATTTG.

The V and J genes are TRBV5-1 and TRBJ2-7; D not certain. Trimming took 3 bases from V and 6 from J, leaving 19 bases between them. The germline V gene encodes CDR1 SGHRS and CDR2 YFSETQ. The CDR3 length is 15 residues. The CDR3 region is CASSSLPVASVEQYF. CDR3 nucleotides: TGCGCCAGCAGCTCTCTCCCGGTGGCATCGGTCGAGCAGTACTTC.

This clonotype occurred a few times. A junction end diverges from the germline sequence, so it may reflect a read error. The chain recombines TRBV11-1 with TRBJ2-1; tentatively, D is TRBD2 (6 bases). The CDR3 is made up of 12 amino acids. Per the germline V gene, CDR1 is SGHAT and CDR2 is FQDESV (reference sequence). CDR3 sequence: CATAGSFNEQFF. The DNA of the CDR3 is TGTGCCACGGCGGGGTCCTTCAATGAGCAGTTCTTC.

The CDR3 region has the DNA TGTGCCAGCAGTTTGAAGTATCCCACCTACGAGCAGTACTTC. This encodes CASSLKYPTYEQYF. The gene calls are TRBV12-3 or TRBV12-4 and TRBJ2-7; D gene ambiguous. This CDR3 is 14 amino acids long. V was trimmed by 3 bases and J by 2 bases, leaving 11 bases between them.

The table lists this clonotype with a few counts. The chain carries TRBV7-6 and TRBJ2-7, with D unclear. The CDR3 length is 13 residues. V lost 5 bases and J lost 2, with 10 bases in between. Germline assignment: CDR1 SGHVS and CDR2 FNYEAQ. The CDR3 DNA reads TGTGCCAGCAGCCTTCAAAAAACCTACGAGCAGTACTTC. Translation: CASSLQKTYEQYF.

The J gene is TRBJ2-5, the V gene TRBV12-3 or TRBV12-4; TRBD2 might be the D (6 bases). CDR3 length equals 11 residues. The V gene lost 6 bases and the J gene lost 5 bases, with 7 bases spanning the gap. The CDR3 sequence: CASSRGETQYF. DNA of the CDR3: TGTGCCAGCAGCCGGGGGGAGACCCAGTACTTC.

This clonotype was picked up a small number of times. The chain combines TRBV23-1 with TRBJ2-3; perhaps D is TRBD1 or TRBD2 (5 bases each). TRBV23-1 is placed among ORFs of uncertain function. CDR3 size: 17 residues. Trimming took 4 bases from V and 2 from J, leaving 19 bases between them. CDR3 in amino acids: CASSPHPRDGPTDTQYF. The CDR3 coding sequence is TGCGCCAGCAGTCCACACCCGAGGGACGGACCCACAGATACGCAGTATTTT.

This clonotype was detected only a few times. The rearrangement uses TRBV20-1 and TRBJ2-1; a weak D match, TRBD2 (5 bases). This CDR3 region has 16 residues. In germline, CDR1 is DFQATT, CDR2 SNEGSKA (reference sequence). The germline V and J ends were trimmed by 2 bases and 7 bases, with 21 bases remaining between them. Here the CDR3 reads CSARKSPGPPGNEQFF. The CDR3 DNA reads TGCAGTGCTAGAAAATCCCCGGGCCCTCCGGGGAATGAGCAGTTCTTC.

The chain recombines TRBV4-1 with TRBJ2-4, with TRBD1 identical over 8 bases. CDR1 is MGHRA, CDR2 YSYEKL, per germline. This CDR3 is built from 16 residues. Germline trimming cut 0 bases from V and 2 bases from J; bases unmatched to any gene: 3. CDR3 loop: CASSQDPGGSKNIQYF. The CDR3 DNA reads TGCGCCAGCAGCCAAGATCCAGGGGGCTCCAAAAACATTCAGTACTTC.

This clonotype was counted only a few times. This chain links TRBV9 with TRBJ2-7, with 7 bases identical to TRBD1. CDR3 length equals 13 residues. With 6 bases clipped from V and 2 bases from J, the junction kept 5 bases outside the gene matches. Germline CDR1 and CDR2: SGDLS and YYNGEE. CDR3 bases: TGTGCCAGCACCCGGACAGGCGCCTACGAGCAGTACTTC. This encodes CASTRTGAYEQYF.

The rearrangement joins TRBV12-3 or TRBV12-4 to TRBJ1-2; D is perhaps TRBD1 (6 bases). The CDR3 sequence is 13 residues long. V shed 6 bases and J shed 8 bases, with 16 bases lying between them. In DNA form, the CDR3 reads TGTGCCAGCAGCAAAATGACAGGCCGGGGCTACACCTTC. Translated, it gives CASSKMTGRGYTF.

This clonotype was observed at least ten times. V gene TRBV20-1 combines with J gene TRBJ2-3, with 12 bases that match TRBD2. J gave up 5 bases and V 5 bases, and 5 bases lay outside the gene matches. Germline CDR1 is DFQATT and CDR2 is SNEGSKA (reference sequence). This CDR3 region has 14 residues. Here the CDR3 reads CSAQTSGSLDTQYF. CDR3 nucleotide sequence: TGCAGTGCTCAGACTAGCGGGAGTCTAGATACGCAGTATTTT.

In this sample, this clonotype turned up a few times. V and J are TRBV6-5 and TRBJ1-2, with D hard to call. This CDR3 has 12 amino acids. Trimming stripped 8 bases from V and 5 bases from J, with 12 bases between. Germline V gene data show CDR1 as MNHEY and CDR2 as SVGAGI. DNA for the CDR3: TGTGCCAGCGGATTGAGAGGGTATGGCTACACCTTC. Its translation is CASGLRGYGYTF.